What follows are 27 T cell receptor beta chains derived from one specimen sequenced in a study of blood T cell repertoires in COVID-19. Sequencing was performed with immunoSEQ multiplex PCR; in TCRdb, only in-frame clones are kept and a portion is missing. The table records around 330,000 clones, roughly 87% of them present only once. Sequencing was performed on PBMCs or T cells enriched from blood (not recorded which). The receptors derive from a woman younger than 30 who had recovered from COVID-19.

The genes are TRBV4-1 and TRBJ1-4, with 11 bases that match TRBD1. J was trimmed by 9 bases and V by 2 bases; bases with no gene match: 11. This CDR3 is built from 17 residues. CDR1 MGHRA and CDR2 YSYEKL come from the germline V gene. The CDR3 reads CASSQSYAGTGGKKLFF. The CDR3 DNA sequence: TGCGCCAGCAGCCAATCCTATGCCGGGACAGGGGGGAAAAAACTGTTTTTT.

This chain links TRBV19 with TRBJ2-2; perhaps TRBD1 as D (5 bases). The germline V and J ends were trimmed by 3 bases and 1 base, with 9 bases remaining between them. Germline V gene lookup returns CDR1 LNHDA and CDR2 SQIVND (reference sequence). The CDR3 totals 15 residues. The CDR3 bases are TGTGCCAGTAGTATTGGGCAGGGGAACACCGGGGAGCTGTTTTTT. Encoded protein: CASSIGQGNTGELFF.

The chain joins TRBV2 to TRBJ2-7; TRBD1 agrees at 9 bases. The CDR3 extends over 17 amino acids. The V segment lost 1 base and the J segment 4 bases; nucleotides outside the gene matches: 11. Germline-derived CDR1 and CDR2 are SNHLY and FYNNEI. CDR3 region: CASSEGPGDRETYEQYF. The DNA for the CDR3 is TGTGCCAGCAGTGAAGGACCCGGGGACAGGGAAACATACGAGCAGTACTTC.

This chain joins TRBV5-1 and TRBJ1-2, with D unresolved. This CDR3 spans 12 amino acids. With 0 bases removed from V and 6 bases from J, the gap between germline ends came to 6 bases. CDR1 is SGHRS and CDR2 is YFSETQ in the germline V gene. This CDR3 is CASSLERHGYTF. CDR3 nucleotides: TGCGCCAGCAGCTTGGAGCGGCATGGCTACACCTTC.

In this sample, this clone turned up once. The chain links TRBV28 to TRBJ1-1, with TRBD1 matching over 9 bases. CDR1 MDHEN and CDR2 SYDVKM come from the germline V gene. V gave up 6 bases and J gave up 0 bases; unmatched junction bases: 8. The CDR3 extends over 16 amino acids. The CDR3 DNA sequence: TGTGCCAGCAGACTCACAGGGGGCGGCCTGAACACTGAAGCTTTCTTT. This sequence encodes CASRLTGGGLNTEAFF. Combining the CDR3 with reference TRBV28 and TRBJ1-1 gives the whole variable domain DVKVTQSSRYLVKRTGEKVFLECVQDMDHENMFWYRQDPGLGLRLIYFSYDVKMKEKGDIPEGYSVSREKKERFSLILESASTNQTSMYLCASRLTGGGLNTEAFFGQGTRLTVV.

The V gene is TRBV28, the J gene TRBJ2-1; D call uncertain. Per the germline V gene, CDR1 is MDHEN and CDR2 is SYDVKM. The CDR3 is made up of 12 amino acids. Trimming removed 4 bases from V and 9 bases from J, with 10 bases in between. The CDR3 nucleotides are TGTGCCAGCAGTTCGTCCGGTGGTGAGCAGTTCTTC. It codes for CASSSSGGEQFF.

The chain uses TRBV11-3 and TRBJ1-3, with 9 bases that match TRBD1. This CDR3 comprises 15 residues. J gave up 0 bases and V 5 bases, and 2 bases lay outside the gene matches. Germline values: CDR1 SGHNT, CDR2 YENEEA. The CDR3 loop is CASSPGQGSGNTIYF. DNA of the CDR3: TGTGCCAGCAGCCCGGGACAGGGCTCTGGAAACACCATATATTTT.

The V call is TRBV5-4, the J call TRBJ1-4; TRBD1 might be the D (6 bases). CDR3 length: 14 amino acids. Trimming removed 1 base from V and 8 bases from J, with 12 bases in between. Germline CDR1 is SGHNT and CDR2 is YYREEE (reference sequence). The CDR3 sequence: CASSLYRDDEKLFF. The CDR3 bases are TGTGCCAGCAGCTTGTACAGGGATGACGAAAAACTGTTTTTT.

The V call is TRBV25-1, the J call TRBJ2-3; TRBD1 is a possible D gene (6 bases). Looked up from germline, CDR1 is MGHDK and CDR2 is SYGVNS. V gave up 3 bases and J gave up 4 bases, with 11 bases separating them. CDR3 length: 14 amino acids. The chain's CDR3 is CASSDRTDSDTQYF. For the CDR3, the DNA is TGTGCCAGCAGTGATAGGACAGACTCAGATACGCAGTATTTT. The full variable domain, rest sourced from reference TRBV25-1 and TRBJ2-3, is EADIYQTPRYLVIGTGKKITLECSQTMGHDKMYWYQQDPGMELHLIHYSYGVNSTEKGDLSSESTVSRIRTEHFPLTLESARPSHTSQYLCASSDRTDSDTQYFGPGTRLTVL.

The chain recombines TRBV2 with TRBJ1-2; D is possibly TRBD1 (5 bases). Per germline, CDR1 SNHLY and CDR2 FYNNEI. The V end was cut by 2 bases, the J end by 8 bases, with 18 bases between. The length of the CDR3 is 15 residues. The CDR3 nucleotides read TGTGCCAGCAGTGAAATGGGAGGGGCAGGGTTCGGCTACACCTTC. Protein product: CASSEMGGAGFGYTF.

The chain links TRBV4-3 to TRBJ1-1, with a tentative D call TRBD1 (6 bases). CDR1 is LGHNA, CDR2 YSLEER, per germline. V was shortened by 0 bases and J by 4 bases, with 24 bases between the two germline ends. The CDR3 totals 19 residues. The DNA of the CDR3 is TGCGCCAGCAGCCAAGAGGCCCGCCGACAGGTTTACTCGGCCACTGAAGCTTTCTTT. Its protein is CASSQEARRQVYSATEAFF.

V and J are TRBV20-1 and TRBJ1-2; the D is unclear. Germline CDR1 DFQATT, CDR2 SNEGSKA (reference sequence). V was cut by 7 bases and J by 0 bases, with 6 bases left in between. CDR3 size: 11 residues. The CDR3 spells CSGVTNYGYTF. The CDR3 coding sequence is TGCAGTGGAGTTACTAACTATGGCTACACCTTC.

Only one count was recorded for this clone. The rearrangement uses TRBV4-2 and TRBJ2-1; D may be TRBD2 (5 bases). CDR3 length equals 12 residues. Deletions cut 1 base from V and 9 bases from J, with 7 bases between. CDR1 LGHNA and CDR2 YNFKEQ come from the germline V gene. The CDR3 DNA sequence: TGTGCCAGCAGCCAAGGTGCGGGTGAGCAGTTCTTC. Protein: CASSQGAGEQFF.

V usage is TRBV30 and J usage is TRBJ1-1, with 8 bases fitting TRBD1. The CDR3 extends over 16 amino acids. Germline CDR1 GTSNPN, CDR2 SVGIG (reference sequence). Trimming cost V 5 bases and J 1 base; bases outside gene matches: 12. This CDR3 reads CAWYDRGFPQNTEAFF. The CDR3 DNA is TGTGCCTGGTATGACAGGGGTTTCCCCCAGAACACTGAAGCTTTCTTT. The full variable domain, with the rest looked up from reference TRBV30 and TRBJ1-1, is SQTIHQWPATLVQPVGSPLSLECTVEGTSNPNLYWYRQAAGRGLQLLFYSVGIGQISSEVPQNLSASRPQDRQFILSSKKLLLSDSGFYLCAWYDRGFPQNTEAFFGQGTRLTVV.

This sequence joins TRBV30 and TRBJ1-5; D gene ambiguous. Trimming took off 2 bases at V and 5 bases at J, with 16 bases between the two ends. Germline CDR1 and CDR2: GTSNPN and SVGIG (reference sequence). This CDR3 spans 15 amino acids. As DNA, the CDR3 is TGTGCCTGGAGTAGCGGCAGCCCCGAGGATCAGCCCCAGCATTTT. This codes for CAWSSGSPEDQPQHF.

V usage is TRBV9 and J usage is TRBJ2-5; 10 positions agree with TRBD1. Germline V gives CDR1 SGDLS, CDR2 YYNGEE. V dropped 4 bases and J dropped 5; count of bases not matched to a gene: 8. The CDR3 sequence is 15 residues long. The CDR3 sequence: CASSLGTGAMETQYF. The DNA of the CDR3 is TGTGCCAGCAGCTTAGGGACAGGGGCTATGGAGACCCAGTACTTC.

This clone has only a few counts. This sequence joins TRBV5-1 and TRBJ1-6; D not resolved. There are 15 residues in the CDR3. Germline values: CDR1 SGHRS, CDR2 YFSETQ. Trimming cost V 3 bases and J 6 bases, with 13 bases left between them. The CDR3 nucleotides read TGCGCCAGCAGCTGGCGGGCTACTGGTAATTCACCCCTCCACTTT. It yields the protein CASSWRATGNSPLHF.

The gene calls are TRBV11-3 and TRBJ1-1, with unresolved D. In germline, CDR1 is SGHNT, CDR2 YENEEA. The length of the CDR3 is 13 residues. Trimming stripped 0 bases from V and 5 bases from J, with 7 bases between. Written as DNA, the CDR3 is TGTGCCAGCAGCTTAGATCTGGAGACTGAAGCTTTCTTT. Translated: CASSLDLETEAFF.

The rearrangement links TRBV4-3 to TRBJ1-2; no definite D call. The CDR3 runs to 16 residues. Germline V gene data show CDR1 as LGHNA and CDR2 as YSLEER. Trimming took off 3 bases at V and 4 bases at J, with 18 bases between the two ends. The DNA for the CDR3 is TGCGCCAGCAGCCATTCCGGCGGAGTGATGGGCTATGGCTACACCTTC. It specifies CASSHSGGVMGYGYTF.

In nucleotides, the CDR3 is TGTGCCAGCAGGCAATACAGGGGACCTGGTCAGCCCCAGCATTTT. This codes for CASRQYRGPGQPQHF. V is TRBV28 and J is TRBJ1-5; 7 bases are shared with TRBD1. Unmatched junction bases numbered 11, after V lost 6 bases and J lost 6 bases. The V gene's germline CDR1 is MDHEN and CDR2 SYDVKM. This CDR3 comprises 15 residues.

The V gene is TRBV27, the J gene TRBJ2-2, with 8 nucleotides matching TRBD2. The V segment lost 7 bases and the J segment 6 bases; nucleotides outside the gene matches: 19. This CDR3 is 18 amino acids long. CDR1 MNHEY and CDR2 SMNVEV come from the germline V gene (reference sequence). CDR3 loop: CASKFLVAGGGWAGELFF. The CDR3 coding sequence is TGTGCCAGCAAGTTTCTCGTGGCTGGCGGGGGGTGGGCCGGGGAGCTGTTTTTT.

The CDR3 DNA reads as TGTGCCAGCAGTCCTCAGGCGTACGAGCAGTACTTC. Translating gives CASSPQAYEQYF. This chain connects TRBV28 to TRBJ2-7; no clear D. Germline CDR1 and CDR2: MDHEN and SYDVKM. CDR3 length: 12 residues. The germline V and J ends were trimmed by 5 bases and 4 bases, with 9 bases remaining between them.

The rearrangement joins TRBV7-8 to TRBJ1-5; weak D call: TRBD1 (5 bases). This CDR3 is built from 13 residues. The germline CDR1 and CDR2 sequences are SGHVS and FQNEAQ. V was shortened by 1 base and J by 6 bases, with 7 bases between the two germline ends. The CDR3 protein is CASSLDQGQPQHF. CDR3 bases: TGTGCCAGCAGCTTAGATCAGGGTCAGCCCCAGCATTTT.

This clone was seen a few times. This rearrangement joins TRBV19 to TRBJ1-4; 7 bases align to TRBD1. CDR1 and CDR2 from the germline V gene are LNHDA and SQIVND (reference sequence). The CDR3 loop spans 14 amino acids. V dropped 9 bases and J dropped 7; count of bases not matched to a gene: 11. CDR3 sequence reads: CASQNRGGSEKLFF. In nucleotides, the CDR3 is TGTGCCAGCCAGAACAGGGGAGGAAGTGAAAAACTGTTTTTT. The full variable domain, completed using reference TRBV19 and TRBJ1-4, is DGGITQSPKYLFRKEGQNVTLSCEQNLNHDAMYWYRQDPGQGLRLIYYSQIVNDFQKGDIAEGYSVSREKKESFPLTVTSAQKNPTAFYLCASQNRGGSEKLFFGSGTQLSVL.

The chain uses TRBV28 and TRBJ1-3; D gene uncertain. Deletions cut 7 bases from V and 6 bases from J, with 13 bases between. The CDR3 covers 13 residues. Germline CDR1 and CDR2: MDHEN and SYDVKM. The CDR3 DNA is TGTGCCAGCACCACCTCTAACCAAAACACCATATATTTT. Protein product: CASTTSNQNTIYF.

This clone has only a few counts. The chain couples TRBV28 to TRBJ2-7; no reliable D call. The CDR3 runs 12 residues. Germline-derived CDR1 and CDR2 are MDHEN and SYDVKM. V was trimmed by 6 bases and J by 2 bases, leaving 8 bases between them. The CDR3 region is CASSTSPYEQYF. The CDR3 DNA follows: TGTGCCAGCAGCACAAGTCCCTACGAGCAGTACTTC.

The chain carries TRBV4-1 and TRBJ1-2, with D unclear. Trimming took 3 bases from V and 2 from J, leaving 13 bases between them. The CDR3 has 15 amino acids. Germline lookup yields CDR1 MGHRA and CDR2 YSYEKL. The CDR3 DNA reads as TGCGCCAGCAGCCACCGGCCCGCCAGGAACTATGGCTACACCTTC. Translated: CASSHRPARNYGYTF.